This T cell receptor (beta chain) was identified in a study of chemoradiotherapy in HPV16-positive cancers (dated by TCRdb to 2021 to 2024). With respect to the entire study: Functional T-cell assays on cells from a couple of HPV16-positive patients defined candidate HPV-specific T-cell clones and common TCR motifs. The study asked whether T-cell immunity against the HPV oncoproteins E6 and E7 changes during chemoradiotherapy and whether it affects survival. The candidate HPV-specific TCRs and motifs were subsequently tracked in TCR repertoires obtained from 65 to 95 patients with HPV-related cancers.

The germline V gene provides CDR1 SGHTA and CDR2 FQGNSA. The CDR3 measures 13 amino acids from cysteine to phenylalanine. Only the CDR3 DNA stays, 39 bases, in frame from base 1. V is clipped by 5 bases and J by 7 bases, and the sequence between their germline boundaries is 13 bases long. The study at large found these results: The functional definition of HPV-specific T cells was derived from only a couple of HPV16-positive patients, and the survival association was reported for HPV16-positive patients. Expansion of candidate HPV-specific clones and E7-related TCR motifs was observed in the tumor microenvironment during treatment, whereas no such expansion was observed for non-HPV-specific T cells. Improved recurrence-free survival in HPV16-positive patients was associated with expansion of HPV-responsive T cells during chemoradiotherapy.

Repertoires were sampled repeatedly over the course of chemoradiotherapy, so clonal expansion could be followed in the tumor microenvironment. The library relied on the immunoSEQ multiplex PCR assay. TCRdb mirrors the immuneACCESS table, restricted to in-frame sequences. Some clones are absent from its copies; in checked studies, under half trace to an unresolved V gene, and the reason for the others is unknown. The sample yields roughly 14,000 clones; under 80% were counted once. The ten biggest clones cover roughly 1.4% of the sample. Concerning this clone itself: Its binding antigen is unknown. No base-level quality is on record; no much larger clone is a single base apart.

The sample was taken from a patient who underwent chemoradiotherapy. Recombination linked TRBV7-2 to TRBJ2-3; a confident D gene designation cannot be given. This clonotype was obtained from a human donor with HPV-associated anogenital cancer. CDR3 protein: CASSPSSSYTQYF. In nucleotides, the sequence is TGTGCCAGCAGCCCCTCTAGTTCCTATACGCAGTATTTT.